A single sample is the source of the 10 T cell receptor beta chains below, sequenced in a study of T cells in Graves' hyperthyroidism and ophthalmopathy. Regions amplified from RNA transcripts were the TCR beta CDR3 regions. A set of HTBI primers served as the primers for a first-round RT-PCR of the TCR CDR3. TCRdb re-analysed the multiplex PCR reads in MiXCR, keeping a single row per CDR3 protein. The sample shows some 370,000 distinct CDR3 sequences, around 15% of them seen only once. The sequenced sample consisted of blood. Receptors originate from a man aged 45 to 65 with Graves' ophthalmopathy.

There are many counts of this clonotype. The CDR3 DNA is TGTGCCACCAGTGATCGACTAGCGGGCAGCTCCTACAATGAGCAGTTCTTC. Its translation: CATSDRLAGSSYNEQFF. The chain couples TRBV24-1 to TRBJ2-1, with TRBD2 matching 10 bases. The germline V gene encodes CDR1 KGHDR and CDR2 SFDVKD. Trimming removed 3 bases from V and 0 bases from J; junction bases left unmatched: 4. CDR3 length: 17 amino acids.

This clonotype occurred many times. V and J are TRBV6-1 and TRBJ2-2; TRBD2 agrees at 8 bases. CDR1 and CDR2 (germline): MNHNS, SASEGT. V trimming: 7 bases; J trimming: 0 bases; junction bases outside the gene matches: 7. The CDR3 length is 16 residues. The CDR3 DNA reads as TGTGCCAGCACACCCGGGACTAGACCGAACACCGGGGAGCTGTTTTTT. Translation gives CASTPGTRPNTGELFF.

The rearrangement uses TRBV20-1 and TRBJ1-5, with D unresolved. Germline assignment: CDR1 DFQATT and CDR2 SNEGSKA (reference sequence). Trimming cost V 6 bases and J 5 bases, with 14 bases left between them. The CDR3 is 13 amino acids. CDR3 bases: TGCAGTGCCGTCGGGCAGCCTTATCAGCCCCAGCATTTT. The encoded protein is CSAVGQPYQPQHF.

This clonotype showed up many times. The genes are TRBV20-1 and TRBJ1-1, with D possibly TRBD1 on 6 matching bases. The germline gives CDR1 DFQATT, CDR2 SNEGSKA (reference sequence). V gave up 0 bases and J gave up 11 bases, with 13 bases separating them. The CDR3 extends over 12 amino acids. The CDR3 loop is CSARDDGQRAFF. DNA of the CDR3: TGCAGTGCTAGAGACGACGGACAGCGGGCTTTCTTT.

This clonotype has a count of ten or more. The chain joins TRBV6-2 or TRBV6-3 to TRBJ1-1; D ambiguous. This CDR3 has 13 amino acids. Germline V lookup: CDR1 MNHEY, CDR2 SVGEGT. V was trimmed by 6 bases and J by 1 base, leaving 9 bases between them. As DNA, the CDR3 is TGTGCCAGCAGAATCGGGCAGAACACTGAAGCTTTCTTT. It encodes CASRIGQNTEAFF.

This clonotype turned up a few times. This chain connects TRBV12-3 or TRBV12-4 to TRBJ1-6; no reliable D call. The V and J ends lost 4 bases and 10 bases respectively, with 17 bases between them. The CDR3 length is 15 residues. For the CDR3, the DNA is TGTGCCAGCAGTTGGGAAGCCCTAACCCAATCACCCCTCCACTTT. It yields the protein CASSWEALTQSPLHF.

The table lists this clonotype with many counts. This rearrangement joins TRBV5-1 to TRBJ1-1; 9 nucleotides align to TRBD1. The J segment lost 1 base and the V segment lost 4 bases, leaving 11 bases of the junction unmatched. From germline, CDR1 is SGHRS and CDR2 YFSETQ. There are 17 residues in the CDR3. Written as DNA, the CDR3 is TGCGCCAGCAGCGCTCAACCCGGGACAGGGCCGAACACTGAAGCTTTCTTT. Translated, it gives CASSAQPGTGPNTEAFF.

This clonotype has at least ten counts. CDR3 residues: CASSLAELGGEQYF. Written as DNA, the CDR3 is TGCGCCAGCAGCTTGGCCGAACTTGGTGGCGAGCAGTACTTC. The chain couples TRBV5-1 to TRBJ2-7, with D unclear. The CDR3 runs to 14 residues. The ends were cut back, 0 bases at V and 6 bases at J, with 13 bases in the middle. Germline V lookup: CDR1 SGHRS, CDR2 YFSETQ.

This clonotype was observed a few times. This chain joins TRBV13 and TRBJ1-4; a weak D match, TRBD1 (6 bases). The CDR3 has 14 amino acids. CDR1 and CDR2 (germline): PRHDT, FYEKMQ (reference sequence). V dropped 0 bases and J dropped 8 bases, with 10 bases sitting between them. In nucleotides, the CDR3 is TGTGCCAGCAGCTTAGGCAGGGGTAAAGAAAAACTGTTTTTT. It is translated as CASSLGRGKEKLFF. The variable domain in full, completed from reference TRBV13 and TRBJ1-4, reads AAGVIQSPRHLIKEKRETATLKCYPIPRHDTVYWYQQGPGQDPQFLISFYEKMQSDKGSIPDRFSAQQFSDYHSELNMSSLELGDSALYFCASSLGRGKEKLFFGSGTQLSVL.

V is TRBV27 and J is TRBJ2-2; 7 bases are a match to TRBD2. This CDR3 region has 15 residues. CDR1 and CDR2 from the germline V gene are MNHEY and SMNVEV (reference sequence). Trimming removed 7 bases from V and 6 bases from J; junction bases left unmatched: 11. CDR3 nucleotide sequence: TGTGCCAGCAACGGACTAGAAGGCACCCCCGGGGAGCTGTTTTTT. It encodes CASNGLEGTPGELFF.